This T cell receptor beta chain was sequenced in a study of blood T cell repertoires in COVID-19. Participant reports of clinical history set cohort assignment. Donors in Cohort 3 who had recovered were those with two negative PCRs, healthcare professional clearance, or resolution of their symptoms. In the study's own analysis: Using reference gene primer amplification, nucleated cell counts were estimated. Some clones are missing from TCRdb's copy, which holds only in-frame ones; the method was immunoSEQ multiplex PCR. The DNA was the basis for D and trimming; V, J and clone size are from that table. Of 300,000 or so clones listed, roughly nine tenths are singletons. The CDR3 consists of 14 residues. Trimming stripped 0 bases from V and 4 bases from J, with 10 bases between. CDR1 and CDR2 (germline): SGDLS, YYNGEE.

V and J are TRBV9 and TRBJ1-2; a weak D match, TRBD1 (6 bases). This clonotype was sampled from a man aged 60 to 69 who had recovered from COVID-19. The sequenced sample consisted of PBMCs or T cells enriched from blood (not recorded which). The CDR3 nucleotides read TGTGCCAGCAGCGTAGTTTCACAGGGCTATGGCTACACCTTC. Translation gives CASSVVSQGYGYTF.